The present entry profiles one T cell receptor (beta chain) with its context. The data derive from a study of T cells after posttransplantation cyclophosphamide. Only in-frame clones appear in the TCRdb table, and some are missing; sequencing was by immunoSEQ multiplex PCR. The data show roughly 70,000 clones, with over 85% seen just once and approximately 2.7% held by the top ten. V shed 6 bases and J 1 base; nucleotides not matched to a gene: 10. CDR1 and CDR2 (germline): SGHNT, YYREEE (reference sequence). This CDR3 has 16 amino acids. This sequence was found in a woman aged 30 to 39 in good health and a related stem cell transplant donor. V usage is TRBV5-4 and J usage is TRBJ2-1; 7 nucleotides match TRBD2. The sequencing sample was made of PBMCs. The CDR3 sequence is CASTSGGGGSYNEQFF. The CDR3 bases are TGTGCCAGCACCTCCGGTGGGGGGGGTTCCTACAATGAGCAGTTCTTC.